Described below is a single TCR beta chain sequence and its context. The sample originates from a study of blood T cell repertoires in COVID-19. Turning to the study itself: Researchers got acute and convalescent COVID-19 samples from the United States, Italy and Spain.

Original data processing: Amplifying reference gene primers gave estimates of nucleated cell counts. TCRdb's table, derived via immunoSEQ multiplex PCR, lists solely in-frame clones and lacks some. V and J calls and clone size are copied from that table; D and trimming were computed from the DNA. The sample has under 150,000 clones; 75% to 90% are singletons. The germline V gene has CDR1 SNHLY and CDR2 FYNNEI. This CDR3 comprises 18 residues. Between the trimmed V and J ends, which lost 1 base and 0 bases, there was a span of 19 bases. Input material: peripheral blood. The chain joins TRBV2 to TRBJ2-7, with a weak D call TRBD1 (6 bases). The TCR sequence derives from an older man with acute or convalescent COVID-19. The DNA of the CDR3 is TGTGCCAGCAGTGAAGGGGGTGGGTATGGACAGCTCTCCTACGAGCAGTACTTC. Protein product: CASSEGGGYGQLSYEQYF.